The next 21 T cell receptor beta chains were all read from a single sample in a study of cytomegalovirus exposure and HLA in healthy donors (dated by TCRdb to about 2017). Libraries were constructed by the immunoSEQ multiplex PCR assay. TCRdb stores this immuneACCESS table with in-frame sequences only. Part of the clones is absent; in the studies checked, under half of the shortfall reflects unresolved V genes, and no reason is known for the rest. Across this sample there are around 150,000 clones, with around 85% seen only once. Together, the top ten hold around 5% of the sample. Sequencing was done on a sample of PBMCs. The receptors were sampled from a woman aged 30 to 39 in good health and CMV-seronegative.

V and J are TRBV28 and TRBJ2-7; D tentatively reads TRBD1 or TRBD2 (5 bases each). V lost 5 bases, J lost 2 bases, and 10 bases lay in between. CDR1 and CDR2 (germline): MDHEN, SYDVKM. CDR3 size: 13 residues. The DNA of the CDR3 is TGTGCCAGCAGTACGGGGCTCCCCTACGAGCAGTACTTC. Residues: CASSTGLPYEQYF.

J is TRBJ2-2 and V is TRBV7-9; 7 nucleotides match TRBD1. This CDR3 comprises 15 residues. Unmatched junction bases numbered 8, after V lost 4 bases and J lost 6 bases. Germline CDR1 reads SEHNR; CDR2 reads FQNEAQ (reference sequence). CDR3 coding DNA: TGTGCCAGCAGCTCCGAGGACAGGCAGGCCGGGGAGCTGTTTTTT. Its translation: CASSSEDRQAGELFF.

This sequence joins TRBV9 and TRBJ1-1; 7 nucleotides align to TRBD1. There are 15 residues in the CDR3. Germline V gene sequence: CDR1 SGDLS, CDR2 YYNGEE. Trimming at V came to 0 bases and at J to 4 bases, leaving 6 bases not matched to a gene. The CDR3 nucleotides read TGTGCCAGCAGCGTAGCTATACAGGGGTTCACTGAAGCTTTCTTT. It specifies CASSVAIQGFTEAFF. The full variable domain, rest sourced from reference TRBV9 and TRBJ1-1, is DSGVTQTPKHLITATGQRVTLRCSPRSGDLSVYWYQQSLDQGLQFLIQYYNGEERAKGNILERFSAQQFPDLHSELNLSSLELGDSALYFCASSVAIQGFTEAFFGQGTRLTVV.

The chain uses TRBV6-1 and TRBJ1-5; D is perhaps TRBD1 (6 bases). The CDR3 runs to 14 residues. Per germline, CDR1 MNHNS and CDR2 SASEGT. V was clipped by 6 bases and J by 7 bases, with 16 bases between them. CDR3 nucleotides: TGTGCCAGCAGACTAGCCACGACAGGACAGCCCCAGCATTTT. As protein: CASRLATTGQPQHF.

The sample holds a few counts of this clone. The V call is TRBV15, the J call TRBJ2-7, with a tentative D call TRBD1 (5 bases). Trimming pared 0 bases from V and 6 bases from J, leaving 9 bases between. CDR3 length: 13 amino acids. Germline assignment: CDR1 LNHNV and CDR2 YYDKDF (reference sequence). CDR3: CATSRERGIEQYF. The CDR3 DNA follows: TGTGCCACCAGCAGAGAAAGGGGCATCGAGCAGTACTTC.

This chain uses TRBV5-4 with TRBJ1-1, with TRBD1 matching over 8 bases. In germline, CDR1 is SGHNT, CDR2 YYREEE (reference sequence). This CDR3 has 16 amino acids. The junction had 12 bases not matched to a gene; V was cut back by 4 bases and J by 4 bases. In DNA, the CDR3 is TGTGCCAGCAGCCCGGCAGGTGCAGGGGGCCGCACTGAAGCTTTCTTT. It codes for CASSPAGAGGRTEAFF.

This rearrangement joins TRBV7-8 to TRBJ1-1, with a tentative D call TRBD1 (6 bases). The length of the CDR3 is 13 residues. Trimming cost V 5 bases and J 4 bases, with 11 bases left between them. Germline-derived CDR1 and CDR2 are SGHVS and FQNEAQ. The DNA for the CDR3 is TGTGCCAGCAGCGAAACAGGGTCCACTGAAGCTTTCTTT. This codes for CASSETGSTEAFF.

This clone was counted once. V is TRBV27 and J is TRBJ1-5; 7 nucleotides agree with TRBD1. The CDR3 extends over 15 amino acids. The junction had 8 bases not matched to a gene; V was cut back by 6 bases and J by 3 bases. Per the germline V gene, CDR1 is MNHEY and CDR2 is SMNVEV (reference sequence). The CDR3, as DNA: TGTGCCAGCAGACGCGACAGGGTGGACAATCAGCCCCAGCATTTT. This codes for CASRRDRVDNQPQHF.

The rearrangement uses TRBV5-1 and TRBJ1-1; possible D gene TRBD1, 6 bases. There are 13 residues in the CDR3. V lost 1 base, J lost 5 bases, and 9 bases lay in between. Per germline, CDR1 SGHRS and CDR2 YFSETQ. CDR3 nucleotides: TGCGCCAGCAGCTTGTCAGGGGCAACTGAAGCTTTCTTT. Translated, it gives CASSLSGATEAFF.

The chain recombines TRBV4-3 with TRBJ1-2; tentatively, D is TRBD1 (5 bases). CDR3 size: 15 residues. Germline V CDR1 and CDR2: LGHNA, YSLEER. V was clipped by 1 base and J by 4 bases, with 13 bases between them. CDR3 sequence reads: CASSQGQPPSYGYTF. DNA of the CDR3: TGCGCCAGCAGCCAAGGACAGCCACCGTCCTATGGCTACACCTTC.

For the CDR3, the DNA is TGTGCCAGCAGCCAAGGGACGGCGAACACTGAAGCTTTCTTT. As protein: CASSQGTANTEAFF. The chain combines TRBV7-9 with TRBJ1-1; weak D call: TRBD1 (5 bases). Germline assignment: CDR1 SEHNR and CDR2 FQNEAQ (reference sequence). CDR3 length: 14 amino acids. V lost 5 bases to trimming and J lost 1 base, with 11 bases between them. Full variable domain (remainder filled in from reference TRBV7-9 and TRBJ1-1): DTGVSQNPRHKITKRGQNVTFRCDPISEHNRLYWYRQTLGQGPEFLTYFQNEAQLEKSRLLSDRFSAERPKGSFSTLEIQRTEQGDSAMYLCASSQGTANTEAFFGQGTRLTVV.

The chain employs TRBV19 and TRBJ2-1; TRBD2 might be the D (5 bases). CDR3 length: 15 residues. Germline values: CDR1 LNHDA, CDR2 SQIVND (reference sequence). The V gene lost 6 bases and the J gene lost 10 bases, with 22 bases spanning the gap. CDR3 nucleotide sequence: TGTGCCAGTAGCGCTTTAAGACCCGGGGTTGGGGAGCAGTTCTTC. It encodes CASSALRPGVGEQFF. The full variable domain, rest sourced from reference TRBV19 and TRBJ2-1, is DGGITQSPKYLFRKEGQNVTLSCEQNLNHDAMYWYRQDPGQGLRLIYYSQIVNDFQKGDIAEGYSVSREKKESFPLTVTSAQKNPTAFYLCASSALRPGVGEQFFGPGTRLTVL.

This rearrangement joins TRBV5-1 to TRBJ2-1; TRBD1 is a possible D gene (5 bases). The length of the CDR3 is 14 residues. CDR1 and CDR2 from the germline V gene are SGHRS and YFSETQ. Trimming stripped 0 bases from V and 6 bases from J, with 10 bases between. The CDR3 loop reads CASSLGGQANEQFF. DNA of the CDR3: TGCGCCAGCAGCTTGGGTGGACAAGCCAATGAGCAGTTCTTC.

This clone was counted many times. V usage is TRBV27 and J usage is TRBJ2-1; possible D gene TRBD2, 6 bases. Germline lookup yields CDR1 MNHEY and CDR2 SMNVEV (reference sequence). This CDR3 spans 14 amino acids. V lost 4 bases and J lost 6, with 13 bases in between. The CDR3 nucleotides read TGTGCCAGCAGTTCCAGGAGGGGAGGCAATGAGCAGTTCTTC. It codes for CASSSRRGGNEQFF.

The chain is built from TRBV2 and TRBJ2-1; 9 bases match TRBD2. CDR3 size: 16 residues. V dropped 6 bases and J dropped 4; count of bases not matched to a gene: 10. Germline V gene data show CDR1 as SNHLY and CDR2 as FYNNEI. The chain's CDR3 is CASSELGTSSYNEQFF. The CDR3 DNA reads TGTGCCAGCAGCGAGCTTGGGACTAGCAGTTACAATGAGCAGTTCTTC.

This clone was observed a handful of times. This sequence joins TRBV27 and TRBJ1-4; possibly TRBD1 for D (5 bases). Germline loops: CDR1 MNHEY, CDR2 SMNVEV (reference sequence). V lost 6 bases and J 5 bases, leaving 13 bases between the germline ends. CDR3 length: 14 amino acids. CDR3 loop: CASSPWRGNEKLFF. In nucleotides, the CDR3 is TGTGCCAGCAGCCCATGGAGGGGAAATGAAAAACTGTTTTTT. Full variable domain (remainder filled in from reference TRBV27 and TRBJ1-4): EAQVTQNPRYLITVTGKKLTVTCSQNMNHEYMSWYRQDPGLGLRQIYYSMNVEVTDKGDVPEGYKVSRKEKRNFPLILESPSPNQTSLYFCASSPWRGNEKLFFGSGTQLSVL.

This clone occurred once. V usage is TRBV5-5 and J usage is TRBJ1-5; tentatively, D is TRBD1 (6 bases). This CDR3 is built from 12 residues. With 7 bases removed from V and 5 bases from J, the gap between germline ends came to 10 bases. The germline CDR1 and CDR2 sequences are SGHKS and YYEKEE (reference sequence). The CDR3 sequence: CASSQGDQPQHF. The CDR3 nucleotides are TGTGCCAGCTCACAGGGCGATCAGCCCCAGCATTTT.

The J gene is TRBJ2-7, the V gene TRBV10-3; D is perhaps TRBD2 (6 bases). The CDR3 totals 13 residues. The V end was cut by 10 bases, the J end by 2 bases, with 15 bases between. Per the germline V gene, CDR1 is ENHRY and CDR2 is SYGVKD. DNA of the CDR3: TGTGCCACCTGGGACTCGCAACCCTACGAGCAGTACTTC. It is translated as CATWDSQPYEQYF.

The V and J genes are TRBV11-2 and TRBJ2-5; perhaps TRBD1 as D (5 bases). V lost 2 bases and J lost 3, with 13 bases in between. CDR3 size: 15 residues. Germline lookup yields CDR1 SGHAT and CDR2 FQNNGV. The CDR3 loop reads CASSLSWGREETQYF. CDR3 DNA: TGTGCCAGCAGCTTATCTTGGGGCCGGGAAGAGACCCAGTACTTC.

The CDR3 protein is CASSVTSGADNEQFF. CDR3 in DNA: TGTGCCAGCAGTGTAACTAGCGGGGCTGACAATGAGCAGTTCTTC. The chain joins TRBV6-4 to TRBJ2-1; 10 nucleotides line up with TRBD2. The CDR3 is made up of 15 amino acids. The germline V gene has CDR1 MRHNA and CDR2 SNTAGT. V dropped 4 bases and J dropped 5; count of bases not matched to a gene: 5.

The rearrangement uses TRBV7-2 and TRBJ2-1, with 8 bases fitting TRBD2. Germline V gene data show CDR1 as SGHTA and CDR2 as FQGNSA. The CDR3 loop spans 15 amino acids. Germline trimming cut 3 bases from V and 7 bases from J; bases unmatched to any gene: 8. The CDR3 DNA is TGTGCCAGCAGCTTCTCCAGCGGGAGTCGGAATGAGCAGTTCTTC. Translation: CASSFSSGSRNEQFF.